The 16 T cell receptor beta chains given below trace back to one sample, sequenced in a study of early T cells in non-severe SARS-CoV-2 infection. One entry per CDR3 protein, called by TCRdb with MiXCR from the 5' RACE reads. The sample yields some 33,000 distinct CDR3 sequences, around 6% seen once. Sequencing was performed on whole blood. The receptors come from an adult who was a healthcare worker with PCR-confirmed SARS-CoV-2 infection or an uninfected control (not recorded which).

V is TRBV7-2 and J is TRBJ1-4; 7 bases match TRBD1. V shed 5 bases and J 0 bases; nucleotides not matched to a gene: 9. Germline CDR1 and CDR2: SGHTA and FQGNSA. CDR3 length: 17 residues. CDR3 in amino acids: CASSRWGQQATNEKLFF. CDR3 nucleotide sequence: TGTGCCAGCAGCCGTTGGGGACAGCAAGCAACTAATGAAAAACTGTTTTTT. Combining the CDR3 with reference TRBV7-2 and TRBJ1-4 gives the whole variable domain GAGVSQSPSNKVTEKGKDVELRCDPISGHTALYWYRQSLGQGLEFLIYFQGNSAPDKSGLPSDRFSAERTGGSVSTLTIQRTQQEDSAVYLCASSRWGQQATNEKLFFGSGTQLSVL.

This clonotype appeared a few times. Here the CDR3 reads CSAWDTEAFF. The DNA for the CDR3 is TGCAGCGCTTGGGACACTGAAGCTTTCTTT. This chain connects TRBV29-1 to TRBJ1-1; D gene unclear. Trimming left V 7 bases short and J 3 bases short, with 6 bases between. Looked up from germline, CDR1 is SQVTM and CDR2 is ANQGSEA. The CDR3 is 10 residues long.

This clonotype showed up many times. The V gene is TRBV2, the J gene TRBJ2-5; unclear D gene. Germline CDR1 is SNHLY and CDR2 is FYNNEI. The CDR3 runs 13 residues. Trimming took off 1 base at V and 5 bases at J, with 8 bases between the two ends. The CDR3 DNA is TGTGCCAGCAGTGAAGGGGTAGACGAGACCCAGTACTTC. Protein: CASSEGVDETQYF.

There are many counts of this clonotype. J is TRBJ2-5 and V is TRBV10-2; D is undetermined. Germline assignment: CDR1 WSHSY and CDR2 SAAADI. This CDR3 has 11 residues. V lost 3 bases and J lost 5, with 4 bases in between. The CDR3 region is CASSERETQYF. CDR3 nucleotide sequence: TGCGCCAGCAGTGAACGGGAGACCCAGTACTTC.

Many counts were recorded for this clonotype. CDR3: CASSDEQYF. The CDR3 nucleotides read TGTGCCAGCAGTGACGAGCAGTACTTC. The V and J genes are TRBV6-4 and TRBJ2-7; D remains unclear. This CDR3 is built from 9 residues. The V and J ends lost 2 bases and 7 bases respectively, with 0 bases between them. CDR1 is MRHNA and CDR2 is SNTAGT in the germline V gene.

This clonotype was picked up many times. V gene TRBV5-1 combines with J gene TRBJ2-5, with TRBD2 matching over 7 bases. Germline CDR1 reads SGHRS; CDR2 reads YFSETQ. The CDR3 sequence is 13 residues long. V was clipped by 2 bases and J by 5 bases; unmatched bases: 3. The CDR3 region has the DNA TGCGCCAGCAGCTTTGGGGGAGGGGAGACCCAGTACTTC. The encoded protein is CASSFGGGETQYF.

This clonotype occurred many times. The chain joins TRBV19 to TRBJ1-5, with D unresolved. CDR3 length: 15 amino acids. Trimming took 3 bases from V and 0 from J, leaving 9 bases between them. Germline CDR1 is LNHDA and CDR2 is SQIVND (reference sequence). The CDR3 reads CASSIVQYSNQPQHF. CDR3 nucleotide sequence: TGTGCCAGTAGTATTGTCCAGTATAGCAATCAGCCCCAGCATTTT. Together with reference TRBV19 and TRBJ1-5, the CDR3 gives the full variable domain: DGGITQSPKYLFRKEGQNVTLSCEQNLNHDAMYWYRQDPGQGLRLIYYSQIVNDFQKGDIAEGYSVSREKKESFPLTVTSAQKNPTAFYLCASSIVQYSNQPQHFGDGTRLSIL.

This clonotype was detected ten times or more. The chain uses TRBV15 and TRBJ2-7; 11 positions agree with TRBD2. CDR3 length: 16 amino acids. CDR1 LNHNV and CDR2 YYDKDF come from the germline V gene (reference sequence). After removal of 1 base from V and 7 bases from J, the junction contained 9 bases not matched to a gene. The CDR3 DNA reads TGTGCCACCAGCAGAGTTGGGACTAGCGGAAGATATGAGCAGTACTTC. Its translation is CATSRVGTSGRYEQYF.

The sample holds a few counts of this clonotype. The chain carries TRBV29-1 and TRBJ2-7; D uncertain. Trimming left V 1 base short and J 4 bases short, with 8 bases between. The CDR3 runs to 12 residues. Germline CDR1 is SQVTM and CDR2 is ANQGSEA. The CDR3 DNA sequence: TGCAGCGTTGAAGCTGATTCTTACGAGCAGTACTTC. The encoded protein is CSVEADSYEQYF.

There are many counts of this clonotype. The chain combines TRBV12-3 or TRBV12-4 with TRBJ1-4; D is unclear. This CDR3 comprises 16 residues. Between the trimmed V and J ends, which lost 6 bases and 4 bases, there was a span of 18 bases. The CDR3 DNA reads TGTGCCAGCAGCTCGGATGTTGGACCCAGTAATGAAAAACTGTTTTTT. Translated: CASSSDVGPSNEKLFF.

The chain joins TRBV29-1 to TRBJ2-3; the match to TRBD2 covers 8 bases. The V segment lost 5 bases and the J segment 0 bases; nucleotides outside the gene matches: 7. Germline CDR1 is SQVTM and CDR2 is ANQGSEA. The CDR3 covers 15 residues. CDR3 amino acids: CSVRLSGGSTDTQYF. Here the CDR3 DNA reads TGCAGCGTTCGCCTCAGCGGGGGTAGCACAGATACGCAGTATTTT.

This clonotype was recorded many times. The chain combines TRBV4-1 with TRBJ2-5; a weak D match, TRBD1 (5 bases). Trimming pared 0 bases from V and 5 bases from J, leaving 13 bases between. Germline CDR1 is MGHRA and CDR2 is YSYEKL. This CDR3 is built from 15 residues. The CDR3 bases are TGCGCCAGCAGCCAAGATCTATACAGGCAGGAGACCCAGTACTTC. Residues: CASSQDLYRQETQYF.

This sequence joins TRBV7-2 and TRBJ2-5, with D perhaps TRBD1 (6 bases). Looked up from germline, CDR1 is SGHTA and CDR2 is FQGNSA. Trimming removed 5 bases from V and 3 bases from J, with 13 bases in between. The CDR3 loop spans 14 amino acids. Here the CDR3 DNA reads TGTGCCAGCAGCCCCCAGGGGCGGGAAGAGACCCAGTACTTC. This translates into CASSPQGREETQYF.

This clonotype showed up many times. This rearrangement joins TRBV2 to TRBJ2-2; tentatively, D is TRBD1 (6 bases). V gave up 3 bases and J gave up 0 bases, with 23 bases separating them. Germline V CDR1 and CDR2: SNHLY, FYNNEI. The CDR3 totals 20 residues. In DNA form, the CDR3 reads TGTGCCAGCAGTGAGCCATCCGCCAGACAGGCGAATCCGAACACCGGGGAGCTGTTTTTT. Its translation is CASSEPSARQANPNTGELFF. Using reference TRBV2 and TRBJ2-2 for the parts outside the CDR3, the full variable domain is EPEVTQTPSHQVTQMGQEVILRCVPISNHLYFYWYRQILGQKVEFLVSFYNNEISEKSEIFDDQFSVERPDGSNFTLKIRSTKLEDSAMYFCASSEPSARQANPNTGELFFGEGSRLTVL.

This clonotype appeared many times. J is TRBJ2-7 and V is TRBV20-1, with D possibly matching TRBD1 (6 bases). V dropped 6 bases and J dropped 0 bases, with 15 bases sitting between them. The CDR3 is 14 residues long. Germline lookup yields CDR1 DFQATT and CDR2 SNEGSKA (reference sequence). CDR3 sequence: CSAPRQASSYEQYF. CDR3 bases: TGCAGTGCGCCCCGACAGGCGAGCTCCTACGAGCAGTACTTC.

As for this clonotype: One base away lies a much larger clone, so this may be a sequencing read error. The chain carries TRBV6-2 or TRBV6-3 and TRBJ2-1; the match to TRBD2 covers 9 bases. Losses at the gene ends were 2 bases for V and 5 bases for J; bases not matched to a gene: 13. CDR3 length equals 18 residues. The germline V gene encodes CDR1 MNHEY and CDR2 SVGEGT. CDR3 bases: TGTGCCAGCAGTTACGTCGCAGGGATAGCGGGGGCGCACAATGAGCAGTTCTTC. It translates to CASSYVAGIAGAHNEQFF.